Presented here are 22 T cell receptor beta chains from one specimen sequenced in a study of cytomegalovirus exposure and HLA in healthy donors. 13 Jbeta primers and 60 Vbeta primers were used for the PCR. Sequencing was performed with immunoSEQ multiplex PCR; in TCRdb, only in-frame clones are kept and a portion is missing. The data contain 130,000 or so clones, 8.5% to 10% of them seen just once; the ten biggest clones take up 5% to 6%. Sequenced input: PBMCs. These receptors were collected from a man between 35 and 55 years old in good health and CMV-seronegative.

As DNA, the CDR3 is TGTGCCAGCAGCGGGCGCGCTGAAGCTTTCTTT. Translating it yields CASSGRAEAFF. The rearrangement links TRBV7-9 to TRBJ1-1; D gene unclear. The length of the CDR3 is 11 residues. CDR1 is SEHNR and CDR2 is FQNEAQ in the germline V gene (reference sequence). Trimming left V 5 bases short and J 6 bases short, with 7 bases between.

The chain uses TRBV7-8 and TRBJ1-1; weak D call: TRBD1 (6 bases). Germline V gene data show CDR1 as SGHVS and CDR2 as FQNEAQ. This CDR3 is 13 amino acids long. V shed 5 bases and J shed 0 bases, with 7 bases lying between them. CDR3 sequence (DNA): TGTGCCAGCAGCGGACAGTTGAACACTGAAGCTTTCTTT. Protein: CASSGQLNTEAFF.

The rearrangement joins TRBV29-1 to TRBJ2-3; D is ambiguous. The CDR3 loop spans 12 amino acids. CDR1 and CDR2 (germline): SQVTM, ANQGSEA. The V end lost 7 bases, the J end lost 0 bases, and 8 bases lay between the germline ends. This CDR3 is CSAPGSTDTQYF. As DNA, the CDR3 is TGCAGCGCCCCAGGCAGCACAGATACGCAGTATTTT.

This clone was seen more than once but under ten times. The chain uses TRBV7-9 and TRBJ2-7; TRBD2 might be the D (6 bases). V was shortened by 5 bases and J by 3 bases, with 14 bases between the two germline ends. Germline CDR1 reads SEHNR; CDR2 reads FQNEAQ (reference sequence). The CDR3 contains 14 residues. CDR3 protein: CASSPRDLVYEQYF. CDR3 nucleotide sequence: TGTGCCAGCAGCCCTAGGGACTTAGTCTACGAGCAGTACTTC.

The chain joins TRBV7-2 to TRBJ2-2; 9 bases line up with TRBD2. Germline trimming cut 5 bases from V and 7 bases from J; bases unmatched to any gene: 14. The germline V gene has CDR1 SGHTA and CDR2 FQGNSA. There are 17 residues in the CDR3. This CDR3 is CASSPQGGLAGNGELFF. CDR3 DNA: TGTGCCAGCAGCCCTCAGGGCGGTCTAGCGGGGAACGGGGAGCTGTTTTTT.

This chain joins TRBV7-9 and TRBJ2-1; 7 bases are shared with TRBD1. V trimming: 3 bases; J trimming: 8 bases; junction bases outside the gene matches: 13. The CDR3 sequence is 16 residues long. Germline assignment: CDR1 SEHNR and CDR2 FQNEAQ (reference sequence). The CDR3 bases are TGTGCCAGCAGCTTTACGGGACAGTCCTCCTTGGATGAGCAGTTCTTC. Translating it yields CASSFTGQSSLDEQFF. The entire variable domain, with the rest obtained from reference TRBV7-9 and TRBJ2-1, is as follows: DTGVSQNPRHKITKRGQNVTFRCDPISEHNRLYWYRQTLGQGPEFLTYFQNEAQLEKSRLLSDRFSAERPKGSFSTLEIQRTEQGDSAMYLCASSFTGQSSLDEQFFGPGTRLTVL.

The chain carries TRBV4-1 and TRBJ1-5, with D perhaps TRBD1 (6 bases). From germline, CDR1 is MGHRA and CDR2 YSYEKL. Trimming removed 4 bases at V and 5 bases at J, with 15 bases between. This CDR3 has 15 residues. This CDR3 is CASSPERGPHQPQHF. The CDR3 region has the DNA TGCGCCAGCAGCCCCGAGCGGGGGCCTCATCAGCCCCAGCATTTT.

The CDR3 is CASSWRSKSYEQYF. In nucleotides, the CDR3 is TGTGCCAGCAGCTGGCGGAGTAAATCCTACGAGCAGTACTTC. The chain combines TRBV5-8 with TRBJ2-7; D is undetermined. Germline V gene data show CDR1 as SGHTS and CDR2 as YDEGEE. The length of the CDR3 is 14 residues. V gave up 3 bases and J gave up 1 base, with 11 bases separating them.

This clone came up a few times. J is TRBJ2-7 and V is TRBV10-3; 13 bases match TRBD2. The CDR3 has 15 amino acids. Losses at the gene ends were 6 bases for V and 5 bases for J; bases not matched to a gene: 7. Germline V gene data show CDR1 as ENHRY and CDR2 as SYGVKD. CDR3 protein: CAIRRGTSGDHEQYF. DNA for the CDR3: TGTGCCATCAGGAGGGGGACTAGCGGGGATCACGAGCAGTACTTC.

Here the CDR3 DNA reads TGCGCCAGCAGCTTGGCCGGAGTCTCTGGAAACACCATATATTTT. This codes for CASSLAGVSGNTIYF. The J gene is TRBJ1-3, the V gene TRBV5-1; D is undetermined. In germline, CDR1 is SGHRS, CDR2 YFSETQ. The CDR3 is 15 amino acids. Trimming took 0 bases from V and 0 from J, leaving 7 bases between them. Together with reference TRBV5-1 and TRBJ1-3, the CDR3 gives the full variable domain: KAGVTQTPRYLIKTRGQQVTLSCSPISGHRSVSWYQQTPGQGLQFLFEYFSETQRNKGNFPGRFSGRQFSNSRSEMNVSTLELGDSALYLCASSLAGVSGNTIYFGEGSWLTVV.

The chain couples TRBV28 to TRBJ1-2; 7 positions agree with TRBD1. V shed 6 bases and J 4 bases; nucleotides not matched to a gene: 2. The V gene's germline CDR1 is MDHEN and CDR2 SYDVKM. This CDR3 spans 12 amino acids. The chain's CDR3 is CASRDRSYGYTF. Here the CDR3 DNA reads TGTGCCAGCAGGGACAGGTCCTATGGCTACACCTTC.

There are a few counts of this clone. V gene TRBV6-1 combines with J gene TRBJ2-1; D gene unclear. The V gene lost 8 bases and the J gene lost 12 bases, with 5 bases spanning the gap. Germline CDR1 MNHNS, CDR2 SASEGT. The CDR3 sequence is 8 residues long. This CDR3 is CASGRQFF. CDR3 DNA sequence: TGTGCCAGCGGGCGGCAGTTCTTC.

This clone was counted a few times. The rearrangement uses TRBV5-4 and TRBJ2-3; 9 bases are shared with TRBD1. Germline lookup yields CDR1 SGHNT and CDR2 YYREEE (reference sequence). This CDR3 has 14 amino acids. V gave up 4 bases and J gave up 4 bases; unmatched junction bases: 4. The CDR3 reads CASSPDRGSDTQYF. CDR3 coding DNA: TGTGCCAGCAGCCCCGACAGGGGGTCAGATACGCAGTATTTT.

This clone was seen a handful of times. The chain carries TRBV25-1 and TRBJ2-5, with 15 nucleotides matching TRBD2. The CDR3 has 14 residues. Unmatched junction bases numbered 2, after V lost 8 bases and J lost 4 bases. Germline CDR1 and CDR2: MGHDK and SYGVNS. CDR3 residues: CASGLAGGPETQYF. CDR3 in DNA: TGTGCCAGCGGACTAGCGGGGGGGCCAGAGACCCAGTACTTC. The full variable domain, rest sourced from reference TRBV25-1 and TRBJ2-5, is EADIYQTPRYLVIGTGKKITLECSQTMGHDKMYWYQQDPGMELHLIHYSYGVNSTEKGDLSSESTVSRIRTEHFPLTLESARPSHTSQYLCASGLAGGPETQYFGPGTRLLVL.

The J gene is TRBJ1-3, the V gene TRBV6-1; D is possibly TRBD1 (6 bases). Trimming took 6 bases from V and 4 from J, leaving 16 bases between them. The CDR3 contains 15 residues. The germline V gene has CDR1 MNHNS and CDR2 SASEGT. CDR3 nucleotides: TGTGCCAGCAGCTTTGACGGACAGAGCGGAAACACCATATATTTT. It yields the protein CASSFDGQSGNTIYF.

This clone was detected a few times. The CDR3 sequence is CASSPVAASTDTQYF. The CDR3 region has the DNA TGTGCCAGCTCACCGGTAGCGGCTAGCACAGATACGCAGTATTTT. The chain employs TRBV18 and TRBJ2-3, with D possibly matching TRBD2 (6 bases). The CDR3 is 15 residues long. Looked up from germline, CDR1 is KGHSH and CDR2 is LQKENI. Trimming stripped 3 bases from V and 0 bases from J, with 10 bases between.

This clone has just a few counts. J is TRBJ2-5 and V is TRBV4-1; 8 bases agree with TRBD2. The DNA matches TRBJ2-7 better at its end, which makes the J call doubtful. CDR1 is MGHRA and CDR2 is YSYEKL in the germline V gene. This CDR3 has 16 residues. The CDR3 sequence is CASSQDRTSFPYEQYF. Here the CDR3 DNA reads TGCGCCAGCAGCCAAGATAGGACTAGCTTCCCCTACGAGCAGTACTTC.

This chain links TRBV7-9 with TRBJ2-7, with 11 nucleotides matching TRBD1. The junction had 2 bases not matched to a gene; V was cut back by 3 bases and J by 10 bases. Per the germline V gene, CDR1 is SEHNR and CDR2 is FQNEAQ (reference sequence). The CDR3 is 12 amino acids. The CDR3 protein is CASSLGTGGQYF. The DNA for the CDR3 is TGTGCCAGCAGCTTGGGGACAGGGGGTCAGTACTTC.

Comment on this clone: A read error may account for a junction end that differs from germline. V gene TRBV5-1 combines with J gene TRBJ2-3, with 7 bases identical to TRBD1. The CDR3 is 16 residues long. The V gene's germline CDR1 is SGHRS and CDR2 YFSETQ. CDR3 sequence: CASSLDPTGAGDAQYF. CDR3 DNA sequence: TGCGCCAGCAGCTTGGACCCTACAGGGGCTGGAGATGCGCAGTATTTT.

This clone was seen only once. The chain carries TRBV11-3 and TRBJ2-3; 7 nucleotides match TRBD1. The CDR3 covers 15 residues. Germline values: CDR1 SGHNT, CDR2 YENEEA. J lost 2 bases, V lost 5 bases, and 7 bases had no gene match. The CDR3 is CASSPRQGNTDTQYF. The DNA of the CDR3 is TGTGCCAGCAGCCCCCGACAGGGAAACACAGATACGCAGTATTTT.

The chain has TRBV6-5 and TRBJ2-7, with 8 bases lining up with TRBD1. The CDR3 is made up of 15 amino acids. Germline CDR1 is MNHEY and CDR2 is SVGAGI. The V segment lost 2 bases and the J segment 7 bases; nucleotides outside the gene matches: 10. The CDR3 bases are TGTGCCAGCAGTTACGGCCGGGACAGGTTGAGTGAGCAGTACTTC. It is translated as CASSYGRDRLSEQYF.

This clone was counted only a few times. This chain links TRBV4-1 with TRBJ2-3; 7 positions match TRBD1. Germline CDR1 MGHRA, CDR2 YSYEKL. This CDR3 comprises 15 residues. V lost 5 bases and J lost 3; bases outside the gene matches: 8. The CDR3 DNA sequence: TGCGCCAGCAGCTTCAGGGGGTTACGGACAGATACGCAGTATTTT. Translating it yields CASSFRGLRTDTQYF.